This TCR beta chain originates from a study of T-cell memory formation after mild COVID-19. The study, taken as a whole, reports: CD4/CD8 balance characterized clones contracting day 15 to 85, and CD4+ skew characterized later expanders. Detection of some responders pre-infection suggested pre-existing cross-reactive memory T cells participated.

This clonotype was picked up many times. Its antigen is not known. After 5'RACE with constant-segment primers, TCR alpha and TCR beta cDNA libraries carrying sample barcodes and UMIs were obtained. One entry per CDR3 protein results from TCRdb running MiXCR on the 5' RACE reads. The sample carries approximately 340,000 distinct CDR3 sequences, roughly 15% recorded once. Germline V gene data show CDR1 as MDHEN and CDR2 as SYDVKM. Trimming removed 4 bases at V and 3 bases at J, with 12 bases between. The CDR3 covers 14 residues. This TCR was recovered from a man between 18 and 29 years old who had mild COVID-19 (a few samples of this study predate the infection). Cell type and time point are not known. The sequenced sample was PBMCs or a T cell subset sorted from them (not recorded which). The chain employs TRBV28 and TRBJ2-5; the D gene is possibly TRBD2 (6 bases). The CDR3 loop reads CASSSRLGEETQYF. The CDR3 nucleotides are TGTGCCAGCAGTTCCCGACTAGGCGAAGAGACCCAGTACTTC.